Below are 18 T cell receptor beta chains sequenced from a single sample in a study of technical replicates of blood from a few donors. Repertoires were generated with immunoSEQ multiplex PCR, while TCRdb's copy carries only in-frame clones and drops some. The sample contains about 84,000 clones, around 90% of which appear only once. The sample consisted of T cells isolated from PBMCs. The receptors were gathered from a human donor in good health.

This clone has a handful of counts. This chain connects TRBV9 to TRBJ2-1; TRBD1 might be the D (6 bases). This CDR3 contains 14 residues. Germline CDR1 and CDR2: SGDLS and YYNGEE. Trimming removed 2 bases at V and 5 bases at J, with 11 bases between. For the CDR3, the DNA is TGTGCCAGCAGCGTGGACAGTTACCACAATGAGCAGTTCTTC. Amino acids: CASSVDSYHNEQFF. Variable domain in full (rest from reference TRBV9 and TRBJ2-1): DSGVTQTPKHLITATGQRVTLRCSPRSGDLSVYWYQQSLDQGLQFLIQYYNGEERAKGNILERFSAQQFPDLHSELNLSSLELGDSALYFCASSVDSYHNEQFFGPGTRLTVL.

This clone was detected once. The chain couples TRBV5-1 to TRBJ2-5, with a possible D match to TRBD2 (6 bases). The V gene lost 4 bases and the J gene lost 4 bases, with 17 bases spanning the gap. This CDR3 has 15 residues. CDR1 and CDR2 (germline): SGHRS, YFSETQ. This CDR3 is CASSGGRAGRETQYF. The CDR3 coding sequence is TGCGCCAGCAGCGGTGGACGGGCGGGGCGAGAGACCCAGTACTTC.

The chain combines TRBV7-6 with TRBJ2-1; 8 nucleotides line up with TRBD2. V lost 3 bases, J lost 8 bases, and 12 bases stayed unmatched. Germline CDR1 reads SGHVS; CDR2 reads FNYEAQ. The CDR3 is made up of 16 amino acids. The CDR3 is CASSFTGREGYYEQFF. CDR3 coding DNA: TGTGCCAGCAGCTTTACGGGTCGGGAGGGGTACTATGAGCAGTTCTTC.

V gene TRBV5-4 combines with J gene TRBJ2-2, with 12 bases lining up with TRBD2. Germline CDR1 is SGHNT and CDR2 is YYREEE (reference sequence). V gave up 2 bases and J gave up 7 bases; unmatched junction bases: 6. The CDR3 has 16 amino acids. The CDR3 protein is CASSLLTSGSYGELFF. The DNA for the CDR3 is TGTGCCAGCAGCTTACTGACTAGCGGGAGTTACGGGGAGCTGTTTTTT.

This clone was seen just once. The J gene is TRBJ1-5, the V gene TRBV19; D is unresolved. V lost 2 bases and J lost 9, with 14 bases in between. The CDR3 is made up of 14 amino acids. The V gene's germline CDR1 is LNHDA and CDR2 SQIVND (reference sequence). The CDR3 DNA follows: TGTGCCAGTAGTATACCCGGGGTCCGGCGGCCCCAGCATTTT. It codes for CASSIPGVRRPQHF.

The chain is built from TRBV28 and TRBJ2-7, with TRBD2 identical over 9 bases. The ends lost 2 bases at V and 6 bases at J; junction bases unmatched: 11. Germline V gene data show CDR1 as MDHEN and CDR2 as SYDVKM. CDR3 size: 16 residues. In DNA form, the CDR3 reads TGTGCCAGCAGTTTACTTAGCGCGGGAGGGGGGGGCGAGCAGTACTTC. Encoded protein: CASSLLSAGGGGEQYF. Filled out from reference TRBV28 and TRBJ2-7, the complete variable domain reads DVKVTQSSRYLVKRTGEKVFLECVQDMDHENMFWYRQDPGLGLRLIYFSYDVKMKEKGDIPEGYSVSREKKERFSLILESASTNQTSMYLCASSLLSAGGGGEQYFGPGTRLTVT.

The chain links TRBV5-4 to TRBJ1-2; tentative D call: TRBD1 (5 bases). The CDR3 consists of 13 residues. Germline CDR1 SGHNT, CDR2 YYREEE (reference sequence). With 0 bases removed from V and 4 bases from J, the gap between germline ends came to 7 bases. CDR3 sequence: CASSLGQSYGYTF. The DNA of the CDR3 is TGTGCCAGCAGCTTGGGACAGTCCTATGGCTACACCTTC.

This chain uses TRBV6-1 with TRBJ1-1; D call uncertain. The CDR3 consists of 13 residues. Per germline, CDR1 MNHNS and CDR2 SASEGT. The V end was cut by 0 bases, the J end by 12 bases, with 14 bases between. The CDR3 is CASSEAGEIKTFF. DNA for the CDR3: TGTGCCAGCAGTGAAGCCGGGGAAATAAAAACTTTCTTT.

The table lists this clone with a count of one. The V and J genes are TRBV28 and TRBJ1-2, with 9 bases fitting TRBD1. The V and J ends lost 6 bases and 4 bases, in that order; junction bases with no gene match: 6. This CDR3 is 14 amino acids long. Germline CDR1 reads MDHEN; CDR2 reads SYDVKM. The CDR3 sequence is CASSTDRGGYGYTF. As DNA, the CDR3 is TGTGCCAGCAGCACGGACAGGGGAGGCTATGGCTACACCTTC.

V gene TRBV9 combines with J gene TRBJ1-1; the match to TRBD1 covers 8 bases. The germline V gene encodes CDR1 SGDLS and CDR2 YYNGEE. V trimming: 4 bases; J trimming: 1 base; junction bases outside the gene matches: 6. The CDR3 has 15 amino acids. CDR3 region: CASSLGQGWNTEAFF. CDR3 bases: TGTGCCAGCAGCCTCGGACAGGGATGGAACACTGAAGCTTTCTTT.

The chain couples TRBV6-4 to TRBJ2-7; D is perhaps TRBD2 (6 bases). The V gene lost 0 bases and the J gene lost 2 bases, with 14 bases spanning the gap. The V gene's germline CDR1 is MRHNA and CDR2 SNTAGT. CDR3 length: 16 residues. The CDR3 DNA reads as TGTGCCAGCAGTGACTCTGGCGGGACCAACCCCTACGAGCAGTACTTC. Amino acids: CASSDSGGTNPYEQYF.

This clone came up once. The V and J genes are TRBV2 and TRBJ1-5; tentatively, D is TRBD1 (6 bases). This CDR3 has 15 residues. CDR1 is SNHLY, CDR2 FYNNEI, per germline. Trimming left V 6 bases short and J 2 bases short, with 14 bases between. The CDR3 sequence: CASRREAGGNQPQHF. The CDR3, as DNA: TGTGCCAGCAGGCGGGAGGCAGGGGGCAATCAGCCCCAGCATTTT.

V usage is TRBV11-3 and J usage is TRBJ1-3; D not certain. The V end lost 2 bases, the J end lost 0 bases, and 14 bases lay between the germline ends. CDR1 SGHNT and CDR2 YENEEA come from the germline V gene. CDR3 length: 17 residues. As DNA, the CDR3 is TGTGCCAGCAGCTTAATAGGTAAAGGCGGCTCTGGAAACACCATATATTTT. Translated, it gives CASSLIGKGGSGNTIYF.

The genes are TRBV13 and TRBJ2-6; TRBD1 is a possible D gene (5 bases). The CDR3 is made up of 16 amino acids. The ends were cut back, 4 bases at V and 0 bases at J, with 10 bases in the middle. CDR1 PRHDT and CDR2 FYEKMQ come from the germline V gene (reference sequence). This CDR3 is CASSSTGRSGANVLTF. As DNA, the CDR3 is TGTGCCAGCAGCTCAACAGGTCGCTCTGGGGCCAACGTCCTGACTTTC. The full variable domain, its missing parts supplied by reference TRBV13 and TRBJ2-6, is AAGVIQSPRHLIKEKRETATLKCYPIPRHDTVYWYQQGPGQDPQFLISFYEKMQSDKGSIPDRFSAQQFSDYHSELNMSSLELGDSALYFCASSSTGRSGANVLTFGAGSRLTVL.

The gene calls are TRBV6-4 and TRBJ2-1; 12 nucleotides align to TRBD2. This CDR3 contains 17 residues. Germline V gene sequence: CDR1 MRHNA, CDR2 SNTAGT. J was trimmed by 1 base and V by 4 bases; bases with no gene match: 5. CDR3 in amino acids: CASSGTSGAPSYNEQFF. The CDR3 bases are TGTGCCAGCAGTGGGACTAGCGGGGCGCCGTCCTACAATGAGCAGTTCTTC.

This clone was seen only once. The chain is built from TRBV5-1 and TRBJ2-7; TRBD2 matches at 7 bases. V was pared by 0 bases and J by 5 bases, with 8 bases of the junction left unmatched. Germline-derived CDR1 and CDR2 are SGHRS and YFSETQ. There are 15 residues in the CDR3. The chain's CDR3 is CASSLGLGLADEQYF. The CDR3 DNA is TGCGCCAGCAGCTTGGGCCTCGGTCTAGCGGACGAGCAGTACTTC. The full variable domain, in which reference TRBV5-1 and TRBJ2-7 provide the parts outside the CDR3, is KAGVTQTPRYLIKTRGQQVTLSCSPISGHRSVSWYQQTPGQGLQFLFEYFSETQRNKGNFPGRFSGRQFSNSRSEMNVSTLELGDSALYLCASSLGLGLADEQYFGPGTRLTVT.

The V call is TRBV11-2, the J call TRBJ2-5, with TRBD2 matching 10 bases. The CDR3 sequence is 16 residues long. Per germline, CDR1 SGHAT and CDR2 FQNNGV. V lost 1 base to trimming and J lost 5 bases; unmatched junction nucleotides: 7. This chain's CDR3 is CASSLAAGGRGETQYF. CDR3 DNA sequence: TGTGCCAGCAGCTTAGCAGCGGGGGGGCGAGGGGAGACCCAGTACTTC.

V usage is TRBV23-1 and J usage is TRBJ2-7; D perhaps matches TRBD1 (5 bases). TRBV23-1 is filed as an ORF, its function uncertain. This CDR3 spans 14 amino acids. Between the trimmed V and J ends, which lost 0 bases and 12 bases, there was a span of 18 bases. The CDR3 protein is CASSQSGHSGSGYF. Written as DNA, the CDR3 is TGCGCCAGCAGTCAATCGGGGCACAGTGGGTCGGGGTACTTC.